Described below is a single T cell receptor beta chain sequence and its context. These data originate in a study of blood T cell repertoires in COVID-19. At the level of the study: There were acute and convalescent COVID-19 samples, and they came from the United States, Italy and Spain. The cDNA or gDNA used as material had been derived from T cells, B-cell-depleted T cells, or PBMCs.

Under the authors' procedure: Reference gene primer amplification yielded estimated nucleated cell counts. Clones were read by immunoSEQ multiplex PCR, and TCRdb kept only the in-frame ones, dropping some. That table furnishes V, J and clone size, whereas the DNA furnished D and trimming. The table includes tens of thousands of clones, approximately 86% detected once. Germline V gene lookup returns CDR1 SGHAT and CDR2 FQNNGV. Trimming removed 5 bases from V and 6 bases from J, with 19 bases in between. The CDR3 covers 15 residues. Sequencing used peripheral blood. This TCR was recovered from a woman over 75 with COVID-19, enrolled during active disease. This chain joins TRBV11-2 and TRBJ1-1, with D unresolved. CDR3 amino acids: CASSPRPPGRAEAFF. Here the CDR3 DNA reads TGTGCCAGCAGCCCCCGACCCCCCGGGCGGGCTGAAGCTTTCTTT.